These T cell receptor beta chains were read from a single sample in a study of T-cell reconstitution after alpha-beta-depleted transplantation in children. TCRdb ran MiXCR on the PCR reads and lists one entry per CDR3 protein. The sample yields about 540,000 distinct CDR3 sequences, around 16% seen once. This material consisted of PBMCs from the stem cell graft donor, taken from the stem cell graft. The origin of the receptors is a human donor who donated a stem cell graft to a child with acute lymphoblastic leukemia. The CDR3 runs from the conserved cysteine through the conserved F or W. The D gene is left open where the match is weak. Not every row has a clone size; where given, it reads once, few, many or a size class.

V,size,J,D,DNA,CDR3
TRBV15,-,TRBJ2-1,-,TGTGCCACCAGCAGAGAACAGGCGAACTACAATGAGCAGTTCTTC,CATSREQANYNEQFF
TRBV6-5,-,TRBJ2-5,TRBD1,TGTGCCAGCAGTTACTACAGGGGGCAAGAGACCCAGTACTTC,CASSYYRGQETQYF
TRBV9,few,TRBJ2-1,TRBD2,TGTGCCAGCAGCATGGACAGGCCGGGACTAGCGGGAGCCTACAATGAGCAGTTCTTC,CASSMDRPGLAGAYNEQFF
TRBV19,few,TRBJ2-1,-,TGTGCCAGTAGTTCAGGGACCTACTACAATGAGCAGTTCTTC,CASSSGTYYNEQFF
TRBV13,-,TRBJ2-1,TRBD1,TGTGCCAGCAGCTTCCTTCTGGGACAGGGGGCTTTTGGGCAGTTCTTC,CASSFLLGQGAFGQFF
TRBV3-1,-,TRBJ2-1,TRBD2,TGTGCCAGCAGTGCTAGCGGGATTAATGAGCAGTTCTTC,CASSASGINEQFF
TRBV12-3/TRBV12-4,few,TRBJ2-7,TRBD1,TGTGCCAGCAGTTTTCGGACAGGGGGCTACGAGCAGTACTTC,CASSFRTGGYEQYF
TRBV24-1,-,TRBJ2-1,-,TGTGCCACCAGTGATTTCGACGGTTTAGCGCAGTTCTTC,CATSDFDGLAQFF
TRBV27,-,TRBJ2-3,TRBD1,TGTGCCAGCATGGACAGGGTCGGCACAGATACGCAGTATTTT,CASMDRVGTDTQYF
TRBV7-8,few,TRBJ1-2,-,TGTGCCAGCAGCTTAGGCGGCAGCACAATGTATGGCTACACCTTC,CASSLGGSTMYGYTF
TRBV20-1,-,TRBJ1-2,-,TGCAGCGTTACCACCGGCAGTGGCGGCTACACCTTC,CSVTTGSGGYTF
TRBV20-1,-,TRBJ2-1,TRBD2,TGCAGTGCTAGAGATGTCGCTAGCGGGAGCTTCCCCGAGCAGTTCTTC,CSARDVASGSFPEQFF
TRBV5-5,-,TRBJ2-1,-,TGTGCCAGCAGCTTGAGGGGGGGCCCCTACAATGAGCAGTTCTTC,CASSLRGGPYNEQFF
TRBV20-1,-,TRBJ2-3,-,TGCAGTGCTAGGTCCAGCGCCCGACCCACAGATACGCAGTATTTT,CSARSSARPTDTQYF
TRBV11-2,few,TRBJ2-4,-,TGTGCCAGCAGCTTTATGGATGCGGCGAAGTACTTC,CASSFMDAAKYF
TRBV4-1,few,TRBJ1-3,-,TGCGCCAGCAGCTTCCCGGAGAACACCATATATTTT,CASSFPENTIYF
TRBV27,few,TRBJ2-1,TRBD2,TGTGCCAGCAGTTTAAGCGCTAGCGGGAGTGTTGACAATGAGCAGTTCTTC,CASSLSASGSVDNEQFF
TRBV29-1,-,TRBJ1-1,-,TGCAGCGTTGCATACACAGGGTACGCGAACACTGAAGCTTTCTTT,CSVAYTGYANTEAFF
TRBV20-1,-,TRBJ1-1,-,TGCAGTGCTGTGCGAGGGGGAATGAACACTGAAGCTTTCTTT,CSAVRGGMNTEAFF
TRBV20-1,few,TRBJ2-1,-,TGCAGTGTCTCCACAGGGACCTACAATGAGCAGTTCTTC,CSVSTGTYNEQFF
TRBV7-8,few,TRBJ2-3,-,TGTGCCAGCGCCCTCCGGCCGGGAGCTAAAGATACGCAGTATTTT,CASALRPGAKDTQYF
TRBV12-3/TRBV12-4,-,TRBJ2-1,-,TGTGCCAGCAGTTCAGATGCGAGGGAGCAGTTCTTC,CASSSDAREQFF